This T cell receptor beta chain was observed in a study of T cell responses to AZD1222 COVID-19 vaccine. Across the whole study: Pooling covered second doses at about 4 or about 12 weeks.

As regards this clone: Antigen: not known.

Germline CDR1 reads SGHVS; CDR2 reads FNYEAQ. V lost 5 bases to trimming and J lost 1 base, with 6 bases between them. The CDR3 is made up of 13 amino acids. Broader study findings: Most donors were white British, females outnumbered males, and clonal diversity was possibly underestimated. Vaccine-related CD4 TCRs covered spike, predominating at 160-218 and 743-854.

Measured with immunoSEQ multiplex PCR; TCRdb has only the in-frame clones, and not every one. Among approximately 130,000 clones listed, 70% to 90% were seen once. This receptor was taken from an adult in good health. The chain is built from TRBV7-6 and TRBJ1-5; D not certain. The material sequenced was peripheral blood, taken on day 0 of AZD1222 vaccination. DNA for the CDR3: TGTGCCAGCAGCCCCACAAGCAATCAGCCCCAGCATTTT. It encodes CASSPTSNQPQHF.